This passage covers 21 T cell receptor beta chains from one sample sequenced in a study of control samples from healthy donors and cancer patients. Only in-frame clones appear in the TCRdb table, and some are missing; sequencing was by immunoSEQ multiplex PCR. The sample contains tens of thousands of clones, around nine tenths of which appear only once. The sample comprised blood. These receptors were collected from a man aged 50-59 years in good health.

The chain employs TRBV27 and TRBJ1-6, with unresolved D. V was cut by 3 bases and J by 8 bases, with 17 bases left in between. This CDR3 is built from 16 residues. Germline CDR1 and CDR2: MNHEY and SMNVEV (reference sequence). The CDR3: CASSFLGGEVDSPLHF. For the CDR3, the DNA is TGTGCCAGCAGTTTTTTGGGCGGGGAAGTTGATTCACCCCTCCACTTT.

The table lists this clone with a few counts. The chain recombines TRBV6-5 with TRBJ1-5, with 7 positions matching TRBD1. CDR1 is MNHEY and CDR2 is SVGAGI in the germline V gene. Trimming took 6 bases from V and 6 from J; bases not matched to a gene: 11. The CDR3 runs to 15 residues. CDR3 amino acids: CASSPGQRTIQPQHF. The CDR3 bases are TGTGCCAGCAGCCCGGGACAGCGAACCATTCAGCCCCAGCATTTT.

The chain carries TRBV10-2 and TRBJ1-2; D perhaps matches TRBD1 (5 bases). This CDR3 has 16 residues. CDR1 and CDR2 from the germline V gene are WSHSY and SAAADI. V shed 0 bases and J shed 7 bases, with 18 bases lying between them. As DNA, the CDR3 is TGCGCCAGCAGTGAGTCGAGTCCAGGGATTCTCTTTGGCTACACCTTC. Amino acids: CASSESSPGILFGYTF.

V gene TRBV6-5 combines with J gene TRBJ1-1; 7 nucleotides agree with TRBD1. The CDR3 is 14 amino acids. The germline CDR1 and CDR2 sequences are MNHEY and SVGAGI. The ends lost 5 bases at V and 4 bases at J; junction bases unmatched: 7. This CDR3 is CASSINRGGTEAFF. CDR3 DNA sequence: TGTGCCAGCAGTATAAACAGGGGTGGCACTGAAGCTTTCTTT.

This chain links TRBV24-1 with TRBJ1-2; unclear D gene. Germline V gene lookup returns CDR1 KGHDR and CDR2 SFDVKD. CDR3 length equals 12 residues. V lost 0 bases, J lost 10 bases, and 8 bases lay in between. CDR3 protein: CATSDLRPFYTF. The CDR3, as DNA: TGTGCCACCAGTGATTTGAGGCCCTTCTACACCTTC.

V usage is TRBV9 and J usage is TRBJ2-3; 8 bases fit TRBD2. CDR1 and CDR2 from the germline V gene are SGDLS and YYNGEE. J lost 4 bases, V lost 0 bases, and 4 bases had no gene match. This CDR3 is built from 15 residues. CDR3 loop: CASSVVAGGADTQYF. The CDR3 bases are TGTGCCAGCAGCGTAGTCGCGGGGGGCGCAGATACGCAGTATTTT.

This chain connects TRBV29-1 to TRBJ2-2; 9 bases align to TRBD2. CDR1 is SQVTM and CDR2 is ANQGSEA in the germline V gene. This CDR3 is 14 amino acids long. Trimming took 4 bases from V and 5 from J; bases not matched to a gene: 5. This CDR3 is CSVVRGGATGELFF. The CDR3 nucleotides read TGCAGCGTTGTCCGCGGGGGGGCGACCGGGGAGCTGTTTTTT.

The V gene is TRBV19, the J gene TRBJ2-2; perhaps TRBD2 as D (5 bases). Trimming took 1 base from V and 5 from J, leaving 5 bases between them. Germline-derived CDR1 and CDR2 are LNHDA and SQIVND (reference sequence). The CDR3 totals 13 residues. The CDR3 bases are TGTGCCAGTAGTATAGGCGGGACCGGGGAGCTGTTTTTT. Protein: CASSIGGTGELFF. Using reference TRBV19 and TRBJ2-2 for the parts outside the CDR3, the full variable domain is DGGITQSPKYLFRKEGQNVTLSCEQNLNHDAMYWYRQDPGQGLRLIYYSQIVNDFQKGDIAEGYSVSREKKESFPLTVTSAQKNPTAFYLCASSIGGTGELFFGEGSRLTVL.

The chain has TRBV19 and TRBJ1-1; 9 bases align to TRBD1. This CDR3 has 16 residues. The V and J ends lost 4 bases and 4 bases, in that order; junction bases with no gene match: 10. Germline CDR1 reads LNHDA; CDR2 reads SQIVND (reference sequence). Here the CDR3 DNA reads TGTGCCAGTAGTAGCTGGGACAGGGAGGGCGGCACTGAAGCTTTCTTT. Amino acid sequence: CASSSWDREGGTEAFF. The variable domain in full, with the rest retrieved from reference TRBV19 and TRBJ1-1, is DGGITQSPKYLFRKEGQNVTLSCEQNLNHDAMYWYRQDPGQGLRLIYYSQIVNDFQKGDIAEGYSVSREKKESFPLTVTSAQKNPTAFYLCASSSWDREGGTEAFFGQGTRLTVV.

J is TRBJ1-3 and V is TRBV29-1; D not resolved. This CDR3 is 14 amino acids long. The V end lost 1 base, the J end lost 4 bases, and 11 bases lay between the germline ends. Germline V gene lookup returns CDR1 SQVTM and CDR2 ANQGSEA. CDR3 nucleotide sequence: TGCAGCGTTGAAGGCGGCGATTCGGGAAACACCATATATTTT. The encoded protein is CSVEGGDSGNTIYF.

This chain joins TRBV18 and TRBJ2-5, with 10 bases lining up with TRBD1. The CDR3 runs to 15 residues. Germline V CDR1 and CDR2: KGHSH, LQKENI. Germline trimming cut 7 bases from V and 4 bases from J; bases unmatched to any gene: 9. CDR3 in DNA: TGTGCCAGCTGTTCGGGACAGGGGTCAGGAGAGACCCAGTACTTC. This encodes CASCSGQGSGETQYF.

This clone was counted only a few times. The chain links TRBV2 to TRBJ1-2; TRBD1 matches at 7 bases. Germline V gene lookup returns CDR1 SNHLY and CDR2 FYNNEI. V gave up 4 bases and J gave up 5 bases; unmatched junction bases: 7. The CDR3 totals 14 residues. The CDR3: CASSATGTSYGYTF. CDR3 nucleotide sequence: TGTGCCAGCAGTGCGACAGGGACTAGTTATGGCTACACCTTC.

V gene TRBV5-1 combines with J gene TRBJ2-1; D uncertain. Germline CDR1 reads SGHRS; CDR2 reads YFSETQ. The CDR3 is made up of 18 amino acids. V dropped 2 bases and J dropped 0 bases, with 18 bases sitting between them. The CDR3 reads CASSFIPFRGRSYNEQFF. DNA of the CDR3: TGCGCCAGCAGCTTCATCCCCTTTCGCGGACGCTCCTACAATGAGCAGTTCTTC.

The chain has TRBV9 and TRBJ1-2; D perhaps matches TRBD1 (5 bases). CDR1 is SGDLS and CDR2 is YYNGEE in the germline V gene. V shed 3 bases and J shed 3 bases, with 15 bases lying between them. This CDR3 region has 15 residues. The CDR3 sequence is CASSAGVDMYYGYTF. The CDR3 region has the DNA TGTGCCAGCAGCGCCGGAGTGGACATGTACTATGGCTACACCTTC.

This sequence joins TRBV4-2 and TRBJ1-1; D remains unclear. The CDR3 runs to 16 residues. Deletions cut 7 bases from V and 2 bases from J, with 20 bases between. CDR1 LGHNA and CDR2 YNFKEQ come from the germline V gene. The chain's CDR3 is CASTGYQQPYNTEAFF. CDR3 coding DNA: TGTGCCAGCACCGGATATCAACAGCCGTACAACACTGAAGCTTTCTTT.

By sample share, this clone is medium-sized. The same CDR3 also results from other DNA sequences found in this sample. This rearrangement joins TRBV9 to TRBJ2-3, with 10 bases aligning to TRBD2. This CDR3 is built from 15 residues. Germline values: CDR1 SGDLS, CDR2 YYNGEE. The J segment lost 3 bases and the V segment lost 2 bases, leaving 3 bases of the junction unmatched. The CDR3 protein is CASSVPSGGTDTQYF. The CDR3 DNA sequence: TGTGCCAGCAGCGTTCCTAGCGGGGGTACAGATACGCAGTATTTT.

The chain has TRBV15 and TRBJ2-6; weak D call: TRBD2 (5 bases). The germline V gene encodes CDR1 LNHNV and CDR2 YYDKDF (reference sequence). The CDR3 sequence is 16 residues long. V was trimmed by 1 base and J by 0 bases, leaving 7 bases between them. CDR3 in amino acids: CATSRAGNSGANVLTF. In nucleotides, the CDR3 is TGTGCCACCAGCAGAGCGGGGAACTCTGGGGCCAACGTCCTGACTTTC.

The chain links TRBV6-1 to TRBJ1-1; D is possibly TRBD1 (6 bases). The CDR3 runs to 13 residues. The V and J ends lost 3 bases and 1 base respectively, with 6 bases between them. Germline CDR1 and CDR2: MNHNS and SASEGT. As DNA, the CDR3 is TGTGCCAGCAGTGACAGGGGGAACACTGAAGCTTTCTTT. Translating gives CASSDRGNTEAFF.

The CDR3 is CASSGGDGQDTEAFF. CDR3 nucleotides: TGCGCCAGCAGCGGCGGGGACGGACAAGACACTGAAGCTTTCTTT. The chain has TRBV5-1 and TRBJ1-1, with D possibly being TRBD1 (5 bases). Germline V CDR1 and CDR2: SGHRS, YFSETQ. The V end was cut by 4 bases, the J end by 3 bases, with 16 bases between. CDR3 length: 15 residues.

The CDR3 DNA sequence: TGTGCCAGCAGTTACAATGGAAATCAGCCCCAGCATTTT. Encoded protein: CASSYNGNQPQHF. The V and J genes are TRBV6-5 and TRBJ1-5; the D is unclear. This CDR3 comprises 13 residues. In germline, CDR1 is MNHEY, CDR2 SVGAGI. Deletions cut 2 bases from V and 4 bases from J, with 6 bases between.

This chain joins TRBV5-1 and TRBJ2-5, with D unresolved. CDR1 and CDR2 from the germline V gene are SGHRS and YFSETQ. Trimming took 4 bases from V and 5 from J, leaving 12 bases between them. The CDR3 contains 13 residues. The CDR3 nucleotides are TGCGCCAGCAGCCCCCACGGGTCGGAGACCCAGTACTTC. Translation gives CASSPHGSETQYF.